The subject of this entry is one T cell receptor (beta chain). The antigen it recognizes is unknown. No much larger clonotype is one base removed from it; base qualities were not supplied. The library was made by the immunoSEQ multiplex PCR assay. The source is immuneACCESS, and TCRdb retained only in-frame sequences with V and J called. Part of the clones is not carried over; for the studies checked, unresolved V genes explain less than half of this, and the remainder is unexplained. The sample records about 110,000 clones, around 92% of which are singletons. The ten largest clones add up to roughly 1.5% of the sample. The sample is drawn from a study of T cell changes during pregnancy in multiple sclerosis (dated by TCRdb to the late 2010s). Some background on the complete study: The study examined how the T cell repertoire changed over the course of pregnancy in women with multiple sclerosis.

The CDR3 runs 14 residues from the cysteine to the phenylalanine. Of all the DNA, just the CDR3 is kept, 42 bases in frame from base 1. CDR1 and CDR2 (SNHLY, FYNNEI) derive from the germline V gene. V is pruned by 1 base and J by 4 bases, leaving 3 bases of the junction without a gene match. The chain is encoded by TRBV2 joined to TRBJ2-7, with TRBD1 matching 8 junction bases. Sample: peripheral blood, taken after pregnancy. This sequence was found in a female donor with multiple sclerosis, enrolled in a pregnancy study. The bases read TGTGCCAGCAGTGAAGGGACAGGGTTTTACGAGCAGTACTTC. Translated, it gives CASSEGTGFYEQYF.